Detailed here is one T cell receptor beta chain. The sample belongs to a study of cytomegalovirus exposure and HLA in healthy donors. PCR amplification relied on 60 Vbeta primers (plus 13 Jbeta primers). In the study's own analysis: The count from a later analysis was some 83 million unique TCR beta chains, 9.5 million to 11 million of them shared. The protocol was immunoSEQ multiplex PCR, while the TCRdb copy is restricted to in-frame clones and leaves out a portion. V, J and clone size are those of that table, while D and trimming were read from the DNA. The repertoire holds 95,000 to 150,000 clones, with approximately 67% as singletons. CDR3 length: 13 amino acids. Trimming pared 2 bases from V and 7 bases from J, leaving 10 bases between. The germline gives CDR1 SGDLS, CDR2 YYNGEE.

The source is a man younger than 35 in good health and CMV-seronegative. The sample consisted of PBMCs. The rearrangement uses TRBV9 and TRBJ2-1, with D tentatively TRBD1 (5 bases). CDR3 sequence reads: CASSVAGFNEQFF. Written as DNA, the CDR3 is TGTGCCAGCAGCGTCGCAGGGTTTAATGAGCAGTTCTTC.